Presented here are 18 T cell receptor beta chains from one specimen sequenced in a study of T cell responses to AZD1222 COVID-19 vaccine. Profiled with immunoSEQ multiplex PCR; TCRdb holds only in-frame clones, not every one. The sample has fewer than 130,000 clones; under 95% are singletons. The sample was peripheral blood, taken on day 0 of AZD1222 vaccination. The receptors originated from an adult in good health.

About this clone: The conserved closing phenylalanine or tryptophan is absent in this CDR3, likely reflecting a read error. This chain links TRBV5-6 with TRBJ1-2; no clear D gene. V was clipped by 0 bases and J by 2 bases, with 5 bases between them. Germline V gene sequence: CDR1 SGHDT, CDR2 YYEEEE. The CDR3 covers 13 residues. The CDR3 DNA reads as TGTGCCAGCAGCTTGGAACGGAACTATGGCTACACCCTC. As protein: CASSLERNYGYTL.

This clone has just one count. The chain combines TRBV3-1 (or the pseudogene TRBV3-2) with TRBJ2-1; the D is unclear. The germline V gene has CDR1 LGHDT and CDR2 YNNKEL (reference sequence). V was cut by 4 bases and J by 2 bases, with 21 bases left in between. The CDR3 loop spans 18 amino acids. The CDR3 nucleotides read TGTGCCAGCAGCCCGCGACCCGCTATATGGTCCCCCTACAATGAGCAGTTCTTC. Protein: CASSPRPAIWSPYNEQFF.

The J gene is TRBJ1-1, the V gene TRBV23-1; D uncertain. TRBV23-1 carries the ORF label, with uncertain function. With 3 bases removed from V and 0 bases from J, the gap between germline ends came to 20 bases. This CDR3 has 18 residues. The CDR3 nucleotides read TGCGCCAGCAGTCAGCGTAATGGCTTAGGTTTCATGAACACTGAAGCTTTCTTT. This translates into CASSQRNGLGFMNTEAFF.

The chain couples TRBV11-2 to TRBJ1-2; no firm D call. The CDR3 contains 14 residues. Germline V CDR1 and CDR2: SGHAT, FQNNGV. Deletions cut 6 bases from V and 7 bases from J, with 18 bases between. CDR3 residues: CASSYTEDVGGYTF. CDR3 bases: TGTGCCAGCAGTTATACCGAGGATGTAGGTGGCTACACCTTC. The complete variable domain, with remaining parts taken from reference TRBV11-2 and TRBJ1-2, reads EAGVAQSPRYKIIEKRQSVAFWCNPISGHATLYWYQQILGQGPKLLIQFQNNGVVDDSQLPKDRFSAERLKGVDSTLKIQPAKLEDSAVYLCASSYTEDVGGYTFGSGTRLTVV.

The rearrangement joins TRBV6-5 to TRBJ2-7; 8 bases match TRBD1. Germline V gene lookup returns CDR1 MNHEY and CDR2 SVGAGI. The length of the CDR3 is 14 residues. V gave up 8 bases and J gave up 6 bases; unmatched junction bases: 12. CDR3: CASVPTGVRPEQYF. Written as DNA, the CDR3 is TGTGCCAGCGTTCCGACAGGGGTTCGGCCCGAGCAGTACTTC.

The V and J genes are TRBV30 and TRBJ2-7; D gene uncertain. The germline CDR1 and CDR2 sequences are GTSNPN and SVGIG (reference sequence). The CDR3 sequence is 12 residues long. Trimming took 3 bases from V and 5 from J, leaving 11 bases between them. CDR3 DNA sequence: TGTGCCTGGAGGACGTTTTGGAACGAGCAGTACTTC. Amino acid sequence: CAWRTFWNEQYF.

This clone was seen just once. This CDR3 is CATSQVGPYGYTF. DNA for the CDR3: TGTGCCACCAGCCAGGTCGGGCCCTATGGCTACACCTTC. J is TRBJ1-2 and V is TRBV15; D remains unclear. V was pared by 5 bases and J by 4 bases, with 11 bases between. The CDR3 spans 13 residues. Germline assignment: CDR1 LNHNV and CDR2 YYDKDF (reference sequence).

The chain employs TRBV11-3 and TRBJ1-1; weak D call: TRBD1 (6 bases). CDR3 length: 15 residues. V was pared by 3 bases and J by 5 bases, with 16 bases between. Looked up from germline, CDR1 is SGHNT and CDR2 is YENEEA. This CDR3 reads CASSLGPGEGTEAFF. CDR3 in DNA: TGTGCCAGCAGCTTGGGCCCAGGGGAAGGAACTGAAGCTTTCTTT.

This clone was seen a handful of times. This chain joins TRBV18 and TRBJ1-4; no definite D call. The V and J ends lost 5 bases and 7 bases respectively, with 14 bases between them. This CDR3 comprises 14 residues. Looked up from germline, CDR1 is KGHSH and CDR2 is LQKENI. The CDR3 is CASSADPGGEKLFF. The DNA for the CDR3 is TGTGCCAGCTCAGCGGACCCGGGAGGTGAAAAACTGTTTTTT.

V and J are TRBV11-3 and TRBJ1-1; 9 bases are shared with TRBD1. With 4 bases clipped from V and 10 bases from J, the junction kept 4 bases outside the gene matches. Germline loops: CDR1 SGHNT, CDR2 YENEEA. The CDR3 is 12 residues long. DNA of the CDR3: TGTGCCAGCAGCTCCGAGACAGGGGGAGCTTTCTTT. Amino acids: CASSSETGGAFF.

The chain uses TRBV7-8 and TRBJ1-1, with D possibly matching TRBD1 (5 bases). The CDR3 totals 13 residues. From germline, CDR1 is SGHVS and CDR2 FQNEAQ. Trimming stripped 5 bases from V and 7 bases from J, with 14 bases between. The CDR3 bases are TGTGCCAGCAGCGGACAAGACGGTAATGAAGCTTTCTTT. This encodes CASSGQDGNEAFF.

This rearrangement joins TRBV6-5 to TRBJ1-2, with D possibly being TRBD1 (6 bases). Germline V gene data show CDR1 as MNHEY and CDR2 as SVGAGI. The CDR3 extends over 13 amino acids. Between the trimmed V and J ends, which lost 5 bases and 3 bases, there was a span of 10 bases. CDR3 region: CASSQGQDYGYTF. As DNA, the CDR3 is TGTGCCAGCAGTCAGGGACAAGACTATGGCTACACCTTC.

The rearrangement links TRBV12-3 or TRBV12-4 to TRBJ1-2; D gene uncertain. The CDR3 sequence is 13 residues long. V lost 5 bases, J lost 7 bases, and 14 bases lay in between. CDR3 sequence (DNA): TGTGCCAGCAGTCGTCAACGGTCCACTGGCTACACCTTC. Residues: CASSRQRSTGYTF.

This chain joins TRBV3-1 (or the pseudogene TRBV3-2) and TRBJ1-4; possibly TRBD1 for D (5 bases). This CDR3 spans 16 amino acids. CDR1 LGHDT and CDR2 YNNKEL come from the germline V gene (reference sequence). Trimming left V 4 bases short and J 8 bases short, with 20 bases between. As DNA, the CDR3 is TGTGCCAGCAGCCGCGGGGCGTCATGGGGTGGAGAAAAACTGTTTTTT. Its protein is CASSRGASWGGEKLFF.

This chain uses TRBV9 with TRBJ1-2, with TRBD1 as a possible D gene (5 bases). The CDR3 loop spans 14 amino acids. Trimming left V 0 bases short and J 2 bases short, with 8 bases between. Per the germline V gene, CDR1 is SGDLS and CDR2 is YYNGEE. CDR3 bases: TGTGCCAGCAGCGTAGCGGCAGGGAACTATGGCTACACCTTC. Translating gives CASSVAAGNYGYTF. Using reference TRBV9 and TRBJ1-2 for the parts outside the CDR3, the full variable domain is DSGVTQTPKHLITATGQRVTLRCSPRSGDLSVYWYQQSLDQGLQFLIQYYNGEERAKGNILERFSAQQFPDLHSELNLSSLELGDSALYFCASSVAAGNYGYTFGSGTRLTVV.

This clone has just one count. The gene calls are TRBV19 and TRBJ2-7, with 8 bases identical to TRBD2. Trimming removed 4 bases from V and 4 bases from J; junction bases left unmatched: 6. The length of the CDR3 is 14 residues. The V gene's germline CDR1 is LNHDA and CDR2 SQIVND (reference sequence). DNA of the CDR3: TGTGCCAGTAGTAGACTTGCGGGAGGTTACGAGCAGTACTTC. It specifies CASSRLAGGYEQYF.

The V call is TRBV4-2, the J call TRBJ1-1; 8 nucleotides match TRBD1. CDR3 size: 15 residues. From germline, CDR1 is LGHNA and CDR2 YNFKEQ. The V gene end was trimmed by 0 bases and the J gene end by 0 bases; junction bases not matched to a gene: 0. In nucleotides, the CDR3 is TGTGCCAGCAGCCAAGAGGACAGGGTGAACACTGAAGCTTTCTTT. Translation gives CASSQEDRVNTEAFF.

The chain recombines TRBV27 with TRBJ1-1, with 9 bases aligning to TRBD1. Germline lookup yields CDR1 MNHEY and CDR2 SMNVEV (reference sequence). This CDR3 contains 14 residues. V was clipped by 5 bases and J by 5 bases; unmatched bases: 6. In nucleotides, the CDR3 is TGTGCCAGCAGTCAACAGGGGGCTTGGACTGAAGCTTTCTTT. Its translation is CASSQQGAWTEAFF.